This is a list of T cell receptor beta chains from one sample in a study of CD8 T cells in ankylosing spondylitis. MiXCR, run by TCRdb on the 5' RACE reads, gives a single entry per CDR3 protein. The data hold approximately 220,000 distinct CDR3 sequences, with approximately 24% observed a single time. Sequences were obtained from blood, either unsorted or a sorted T cell fraction (not recorded which). These receptors were collected from a male donor with ankylosing spondylitis or in good health (not recorded which). CDR3s include the opening cysteine and the closing phenylalanine or tryptophan. Fields, in order: V gene, CDR3 protein.

v_call: TRBV5-1
cdr3_aa: CASSLDGGGGQPQHF

v_call: TRBV20-1
cdr3_aa: CSAPPGQLSSYEQYF

v_call: TRBV5-6
cdr3_aa: CASSLGWGTDTQYF

v_call: TRBV10-3
cdr3_aa: CAISESGLAGANEQFF

v_call: TRBV29-1
cdr3_aa: CSVEDQTRHEQYF

v_call: TRBV20-1
cdr3_aa: CSARDPASGPYEQYF

v_call: TRBV6-5
cdr3_aa: CASSYRDRGNTEAFF

v_call: TRBV7-2
cdr3_aa: CASSLGLDGKGETQYF

v_call: TRBV4-3
cdr3_aa: CASSPNPSGLATQETQYF

v_call: TRBV6-1
cdr3_aa: CASSQGTTLGNEQFF

v_call: TRBV20-1
cdr3_aa: CSAFRDFPQETQYF

v_call: TRBV6-1
cdr3_aa: CASRSSGRGSSYNEQFF

v_call: TRBV20-1
cdr3_aa: CSARRTSGYNEQFF

v_call: TRBV12-3/TRBV12-4
cdr3_aa: CAIRTGLSEQYF

v_call: TRBV2
cdr3_aa: CASTISLLAGGRTDTQYF

v_call: TRBV15
cdr3_aa: CATSRDRSGLAEQYF

v_call: TRBV5-1
cdr3_aa: CASSLGVANTGELFF

v_call: TRBV20-1
cdr3_aa: CSARDPGRAHEQYF

v_call: TRBV7-9
cdr3_aa: CASSLGPGNTEAFF

v_call: TRBV5-1
cdr3_aa: CASSLTAREGGYNEQFF

v_call: TRBV12-3/TRBV12-4
cdr3_aa: CASSPKEDVREQFF

v_call: TRBV7-2
cdr3_aa: CASSSPRGAGRETQYF

v_call: TRBV20-1
cdr3_aa: CSASRAGGNYGYTF

v_call: TRBV20-1
cdr3_aa: CSARRTSGSGEQFF

v_call: TRBV20-1
cdr3_aa: CSARQGEGYGYTF

v_call: TRBV6-1
cdr3_aa: CASSPPSNNEQFF

v_call: TRBV5-6
cdr3_aa: CASSLFRTGWNEQYF

v_call: TRBV20-1
cdr3_aa: CSLIRTGFADTQYF

v_call: TRBV19
cdr3_aa: CASSSKTPSGANVLTF

v_call: TRBV20-1
cdr3_aa: CSARDPRSTGYNEQFF

v_call: TRBV20-1
cdr3_aa: CSASSTGTTYEQYF

v_call: TRBV27
cdr3_aa: CASRERYNEQFF

v_call: TRBV20-1
cdr3_aa: CSASKGYSYEQYF

v_call: TRBV6-2/TRBV6-3
cdr3_aa: CASSTGTRGGIETQYF

v_call: TRBV5-1
cdr3_aa: CASSSEQGASYNEQFF

v_call: TRBV7-3
cdr3_aa: CASSESGRDETQYF

v_call: TRBV3-1
cdr3_aa: CASSPYPRGREETQYF

v_call: TRBV7-2
cdr3_aa: CASSEGTVKQPQHF

v_call: TRBV6-5
cdr3_aa: CASSYSKGYNEQFF

v_call: TRBV2
cdr3_aa: CASSEGKGGPYEQYF

v_call: TRBV6-5
cdr3_aa: CASRLDRASYEQYF

v_call: TRBV9
cdr3_aa: CASSVGTGGIHNEQFF

v_call: TRBV24-1
cdr3_aa: CATSDGWGLGEQFF

v_call: TRBV12-3/TRBV12-4
cdr3_aa: CASSRNRDSNQPQHF

v_call: TRBV5-1
cdr3_aa: CASSPGTHPGPLHF

v_call: TRBV10-3
cdr3_aa: CASQLRDRGEQFF

v_call: TRBV6-5
cdr3_aa: CASSYAGQGKYEQYF

v_call: TRBV6-2/TRBV6-3
cdr3_aa: CASSYSQQALHF